This TCR beta chain emerged from a study of blood T cell repertoires in COVID-19. Study context: The samples span acute and convalescent COVID-19 from the United States, Italy and Spain. T cells, B-cell-depleted T cells, or PBMCs supplied cDNA or gDNA.

This CDR3 contains 15 residues. Germline V lookup: CDR1 LNHDA, CDR2 SQIVND (reference sequence). The V gene lost 5 bases and the J gene lost 11 bases, with 19 bases spanning the gap. In the authors' workflow: Cell counts per sample came from amplifying reference gene primers. Sequencing used immunoSEQ multiplex PCR; TCRdb keeps in-frame clones, though not all of them. D and trimming were read from the DNA, whereas the V and J calls and clone size are those reported in that table. The sample carries 230,000 or so clones, more than 65% recorded once. Material: peripheral blood. The chain combines TRBV19 with TRBJ1-6, with a possible D match to TRBD1 (6 bases). This clonotype was obtained from a man aged 50-59 years with active or convalescent COVID-19. The CDR3 loop reads CASSPPGTLEPPLHF. CDR3 DNA: TGTGCCAGTAGTCCCCCCGGGACATTGGAGCCACCCCTCCACTTT.